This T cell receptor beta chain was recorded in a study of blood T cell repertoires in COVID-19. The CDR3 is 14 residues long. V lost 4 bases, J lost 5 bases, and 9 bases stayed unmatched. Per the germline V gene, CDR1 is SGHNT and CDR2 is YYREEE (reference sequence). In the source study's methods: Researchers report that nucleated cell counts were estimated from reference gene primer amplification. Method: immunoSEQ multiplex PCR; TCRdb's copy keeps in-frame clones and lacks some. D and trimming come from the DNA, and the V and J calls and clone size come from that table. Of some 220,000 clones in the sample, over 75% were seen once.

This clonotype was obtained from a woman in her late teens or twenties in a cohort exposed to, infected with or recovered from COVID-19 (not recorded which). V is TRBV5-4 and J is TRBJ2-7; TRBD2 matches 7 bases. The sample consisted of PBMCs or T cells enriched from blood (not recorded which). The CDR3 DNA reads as TGTGCCAGCAGCACTAGCGTTGACCGGGACGAGCAGTACTTC. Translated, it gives CASSTSVDRDEQYF.